This T cell receptor beta chain comes out of a study of blood T cell repertoires in COVID-19. Study-level background: The cDNA or gDNA used as material had been derived from T cells, B-cell-depleted T cells, or PBMCs.

This clone is a singleton in its sample. Sequenced by immunoSEQ multiplex PCR; TCRdb stores in-frame clones only, minus some. The sample has a few hundred thousand clones, around 89% seen once. This CDR3 has 14 residues. Participant-given clinical history determined each cohort assignment. Two negative PCRs, clearance, or symptom resolution had been documented for recovered Cohort 3 donors. This chain uses TRBV21-1 with TRBJ1-1; TRBD1, the table's D call, lacks a check against the DNA. TRBV21-1 corresponds to a pseudogene. The material sequenced was PBMCs or T cells enriched from blood (not recorded which). The sequence derives from a woman aged 40 to 50 who had recovered from COVID-19. CDR3 amino acids: CASSFRDRNTEAFF. The CDR3 coding sequence is TGTGCCAGCAGCTTCCGGGACAGGAACACTGAAGCTTTCTTT.